Given below is one TCR beta chain in context. This clonotype has at least ten counts. Its antigen is not yet known. No base quality values were provided; no much bigger clone lies one nucleotide off. These data originate in a study of T-cell reconstitution after alpha-beta-depleted transplantation in children (dated by TCRdb to between 2015 and 2016). Broadly, across the study: T-cell immune reconstitution after TCRalphabeta/CD19-depleted allogeneic hematopoietic cell transplantation in children was quantitatively tracked in the study by means of TCR repertoire profiling.

The CDR3, cysteine through phenylalanine, is 14 amino acids long. The sequence is cut down to CDR3 DNA, 42 bases in frame from base 1. Trimming removed 7 bases from V and 7 bases from J; the gene matches leave 8 bases unexplained. Sequences MNHEY (CDR1) and SVGAGI (CDR2) are obtained from the germline V gene. Libraries came from PCR. For sequencing, an Illumina HiSeq 2500 was employed. TCR libraries were prepared with molecular barcoding, using unique molecular identifiers to normalize TCRbeta repertoire quantification. The public reads were quality trimmed at Q25 with fastp and then assembled into clones with MiXCR by TCRdb, keeping productive beta chains. Rows with one shared CDR3 protein collapse into an entry with the most common genes and DNA. The sample records some 290,000 distinct CDR3 sequences, approximately 9.8% of which are singletons. In total, the top ten clones hold roughly a tenth of the sample.

This chain is built from TRBV6-5 and TRBJ2-1, and 9 junction bases match TRBD2. The source was PBMCs from the stem cell graft donor, collected from the stem cell graft. The TCR was taken from a human donor who donated a stem cell graft to a child with SCID. The CDR3 loop reads CASMRLAGLNEQFF. The DNA reads as follows: TGTGCCAGCATGCGTCTAGCGGGGTTGAATGAGCAGTTCTTC.